The 27 T cell receptor beta chains below come from one sample, sequenced in a study of T-cell reconstitution after alpha-beta-depleted transplantation in children (dated by TCRdb to 2015 to 2016). The sample's treatment or condition label, in plain terms: allogeneic hematopoietic cell transplantation with graft depleted of TCRalphabeta T cells and CD19 B cells. Library method: PCR. Sequencing used an Illumina HiSeq 2500. TCR library preparation used molecular barcoding, with unique molecular identifiers applied to normalize quantification of the TCRbeta repertoire. The raw public reads went through TCRdb reprocessing: fastp at Q25, MiXCR clone calling, in-frame beta chains kept. Entries that share a CDR3 protein sequence are merged under the most common genes and DNA. The sample table records about 310,000 distinct CDR3 sequences; about a quarter of these occur just once. About a tenth of the sample rests with the top ten.

The sequenced sample was PBMCs, mostly from graft donor cells, obtained 180 days after TCRalphabeta/CD19-depleted stem cell transplant. These TCRs come from a male patient younger than 18 who had a stem cell transplant for acute lymphoblastic leukemia, so the T cells may come from the graft donor.

The V gene is TRBV30, the J gene TRBJ2-7; TRBD2 matches at 10 bases. V gave up 8 bases and J gave up 0 bases; unmatched junction bases: 7. This CDR3 is built from 14 residues. Germline CDR1 is GTSNPN and CDR2 is SVGIG (reference sequence). The CDR3 protein is CAGPGLAHSYEQYF. The CDR3 nucleotides read TGTGCCGGGCCGGGACTAGCGCACTCCTACGAGCAGTACTTC.

This clonotype was detected only a few times. V usage is TRBV7-6 and J usage is TRBJ2-1, with 13 bases fitting TRBD2. Trimming cost V 4 bases and J 7 bases; bases outside gene matches: 7. Germline V gives CDR1 SGHVS, CDR2 FNYEAQ. The CDR3 is 16 amino acids. CDR3 in amino acids: CASSSLLAGGGNEQFF. The DNA for the CDR3 is TGTGCCAGCAGCTCCTTACTAGCGGGAGGGGGAAATGAGCAGTTCTTC.

This clonotype turned up a few times. The chain joins TRBV14 to TRBJ2-6; D ambiguous. The V gene lost 4 bases and the J gene lost 2 bases, with 9 bases spanning the gap. Germline CDR1 reads SGHDN; CDR2 reads FVKESK. The CDR3 contains 15 residues. The CDR3 spells CASSLFTPGANVLTF. CDR3 nucleotides: TGTGCCAGCAGCCTGTTTACCCCTGGGGCCAACGTCCTGACTTTC.

The chain employs TRBV5-8 and TRBJ1-1; no clear D gene. Looked up from germline, CDR1 is SGHTS and CDR2 is YDEGEE. The ends were cut back, 3 bases at V and 4 bases at J, with 19 bases in the middle. This CDR3 region has 16 residues. CDR3: CASSYQHLRSVTEAFF. For the CDR3, the DNA is TGTGCCAGCAGCTACCAACATTTAAGGAGTGTCACTGAAGCTTTCTTT.

The chain is built from TRBV20-1 and TRBJ2-1; perhaps TRBD2 as D (6 bases). Between the trimmed V and J ends, which lost 1 base and 10 bases, there was a span of 14 bases. CDR1 and CDR2 (germline): DFQATT, SNEGSKA (reference sequence). The CDR3 sequence is 13 residues long. CDR3 loop: CSARGGGGGEQFF. The CDR3 DNA reads TGCAGTGCTAGAGGGGGAGGAGGTGGGGAGCAGTTCTTC.

This chain links TRBV7-9 with TRBJ2-5, with 8 bases matching TRBD2. CDR3 length: 14 amino acids. Germline CDR1 SEHNR, CDR2 FQNEAQ (reference sequence). After removal of 8 bases from V and 4 bases from J, the junction contained 9 bases not matched to a gene. CDR3: CASDPGGSRETQYF. The CDR3 DNA sequence: TGTGCCAGCGACCCGGGGGGGAGTAGAGAGACCCAGTACTTC.

The gene calls are TRBV20-1 and TRBJ2-7; D is perhaps TRBD2 (5 bases). The CDR3 is 15 amino acids. From germline, CDR1 is DFQATT and CDR2 SNEGSKA (reference sequence). The V and J ends lost 6 bases and 2 bases respectively, with 20 bases between them. DNA for the CDR3: TGCAGTGCCCTGGTGGGTGGGAGAACTCCCTACGAGCAGTACTTC. Translated: CSALVGGRTPYEQYF.

This clonotype was found a few times. The chain recombines TRBV5-1 with TRBJ2-1; 11 bases fit TRBD2. The CDR3 is made up of 16 amino acids. Germline CDR1 and CDR2: SGHRS and YFSETQ. V was clipped by 1 base and J by 7 bases; unmatched bases: 7. This chain's CDR3 is CASSLLASGRYNEQFF. The CDR3 DNA follows: TGCGCCAGCAGCTTGTTGGCTAGCGGGAGGTATAATGAGCAGTTCTTC.

This chain joins TRBV29-1 and TRBJ1-2; TRBD1 matches at 9 bases. Germline loops: CDR1 SQVTM, CDR2 ANQGSEA. The CDR3 has 12 amino acids. V was clipped by 5 bases and J by 3 bases; unmatched bases: 1. CDR3 region: CSVRTGDYGYTF. The CDR3 region has the DNA TGCAGCGTTCGGACAGGGGACTATGGCTACACCTTC. The full variable domain, completed using reference TRBV29-1 and TRBJ1-2, is SAVISQKPSRDICQRGTSLTIQCQVDSQVTMMFWYRQQPGQSLTLIATANQGSEATYESGFVIDKFPISRPNLTFSTLTVSNMSPEDSSIYLCSVRTGDYGYTFGSGTRLTVV.

This clonotype was recorded a few times. The chain has TRBV29-1 and TRBJ2-3; D remains ambiguous. The CDR3 contains 15 residues. CDR1 is SQVTM, CDR2 ANQGSEA, per germline. The V and J ends lost 6 bases and 5 bases respectively, with 21 bases between them. The CDR3 DNA reads TGCAGCGTCTACGGCCGGCTTCATTTCGTAGATACGCAGTATTTT. The encoded protein is CSVYGRLHFVDTQYF.

This chain uses TRBV25-1 with TRBJ1-5; D gene unclear. The CDR3 is made up of 14 amino acids. V was cut by 3 bases and J by 1 base, with 7 bases left in between. CDR1 MGHDK and CDR2 SYGVNS come from the germline V gene. The CDR3 loop reads CASSDMWSNQPQHF. The CDR3 region has the DNA TGTGCCAGCAGTGACATGTGGAGCAATCAGCCCCAGCATTTT.

V usage is TRBV24-1 and J usage is TRBJ2-1; 8 bases map to TRBD2. Germline CDR1 KGHDR, CDR2 SFDVKD. The CDR3 contains 18 residues. V lost 0 bases and J lost 9; bases outside the gene matches: 15. The chain's CDR3 is CATSDLSSGRRKYGEQFF. The DNA for the CDR3 is TGTGCCACCAGTGATTTGTCAAGCGGGAGAAGGAAATATGGTGAGCAGTTCTTC.

The chain uses TRBV9 and TRBJ2-1, with 9 nucleotides matching TRBD2. The CDR3 has 15 amino acids. Trimming took 4 bases from V and 9 from J; bases not matched to a gene: 11. The germline V gene encodes CDR1 SGDLS and CDR2 YYNGEE. CDR3 DNA: TGTGCCAGCAGCTCACTTGGGGCGGGAGGGTCTGAGCAGTTCTTC. Translating it yields CASSSLGAGGSEQFF.

The rearrangement joins TRBV3-1 to TRBJ2-2; D unresolved. V lost 6 bases to trimming and J lost 5 bases, with 10 bases between them. Germline-derived CDR1 and CDR2 are LGHDT and YNNKEL (reference sequence). There are 13 residues in the CDR3. As DNA, the CDR3 is TGTGCCAGCAGGCAATCTGTAACCGGGGAGCTGTTTTTT. Its protein is CASRQSVTGELFF. The full variable domain, in which reference TRBV3-1 and TRBJ2-2 provide the parts outside the CDR3, is DTAVSQTPKYLVTQMGNDKSIKCEQNLGHDTMYWYKQDSKKFLKIMFSYNNKELIINETVPNRFSPKSPDKAHLNLHINSLELGDSAVYFCASRQSVTGELFFGEGSRLTVL.

The rearrangement joins TRBV5-1 to TRBJ2-5, with a weak D call TRBD2 (5 bases). The germline V and J ends were trimmed by 0 bases and 3 bases, with 15 bases remaining between them. Germline V gene lookup returns CDR1 SGHRS and CDR2 YFSETQ. This CDR3 region has 16 residues. The CDR3 region has the DNA TGCGCCAGCAGCTTGGCGACGGGGATATGGAAAGAGACCCAGTACTTC. It specifies CASSLATGIWKETQYF.

The chain recombines TRBV5-5 with TRBJ2-5; D perhaps matches TRBD2 (5 bases). Germline V lookup: CDR1 SGHKS, CDR2 YYEKEE (reference sequence). With 4 bases removed from V and 5 bases from J, the gap between germline ends came to 15 bases. The CDR3 runs 14 residues. For the CDR3, the DNA is TGTGCCAGCAGCCTCCAGACTAATTGGGAGACCCAGTACTTC. The encoded protein is CASSLQTNWETQYF.

Of note for this clonotype: Possible read error: a much larger clone is one base away. The chain joins TRBV5-1 to TRBJ2-1; D is ambiguous. The germline gives CDR1 SGHRS, CDR2 YFSETQ. The CDR3 has 12 residues. V dropped 6 bases and J dropped 5 bases, with 9 bases sitting between them. The DNA for the CDR3 is TGCGCCAGCACCCGTTCTCACAATGAGCAGTTCTTC. Amino acids: CASTRSHNEQFF.

The CDR3 here is CASSLGQVSGANVLTF. The CDR3 DNA reads as TGTGCCAGCAGCTTAGGGCAGGTCTCTGGGGCCAACGTCCTGACTTTC. V gene TRBV7-8 combines with J gene TRBJ2-6; D remains unclear. CDR1 and CDR2 from the germline V gene are SGHVS and FQNEAQ. Trimming removed 1 base from V and 0 bases from J, with 7 bases in between. The CDR3 is 16 residues long.

This chain uses TRBV29-1 with TRBJ1-1; no definite D call. There are 9 residues in the CDR3. With 7 bases removed from V and 6 bases from J, the gap between germline ends came to 6 bases. CDR1 and CDR2 (germline): SQVTM, ANQGSEA. CDR3 nucleotide sequence: TGCAGCGCCCCCCCTGAAGCTTTCTTT. Amino acids: CSAPPEAFF.

The chain is built from TRBV7-6 and TRBJ2-1, with 14 bases identical to TRBD2. Germline CDR1 SGHVS, CDR2 FNYEAQ. The CDR3 is made up of 16 amino acids. Losses at the gene ends were 5 bases for V and 6 bases for J; bases not matched to a gene: 6. This chain's CDR3 is CASSSRLAGGSNEQFF. The CDR3 DNA is TGTGCCAGCAGCAGCAGACTAGCGGGAGGGAGCAATGAGCAGTTCTTC.

This chain links TRBV20-1 with TRBJ1-6, with 8 bases identical to TRBD1. The CDR3 has 13 residues. Trimming at V came to 4 bases and at J to 10 bases, leaving 6 bases not matched to a gene. From germline, CDR1 is DFQATT and CDR2 SNEGSKA (reference sequence). The CDR3 nucleotides read TGCAGTGCTAACACCGGGACAGGCTCACCCCTCCACTTT. Its protein product is CSANTGTGSPLHF.

Here the CDR3 DNA reads TGCAGCGTTGCCTATCACGAGGTTAGAAGCTCCTACGAGCAGTACTTC. Amino acid sequence: CSVAYHEVRSSYEQYF. This chain joins TRBV29-1 and TRBJ2-7; D uncertain. Germline assignment: CDR1 SQVTM and CDR2 ANQGSEA. V was trimmed by 4 bases and J by 0 bases, leaving 19 bases between them. The CDR3 is made up of 16 amino acids.

V usage is TRBV4-2 and J usage is TRBJ2-6; 8 bases line up with TRBD2. The length of the CDR3 is 19 residues. Per germline, CDR1 LGHNA and CDR2 YNFKEQ. V shed 7 bases and J 0 bases; nucleotides not matched to a gene: 14. The CDR3 DNA sequence: TGTGCCAGCACCGTAACTTACGGGAGGGTTAGCTCTGGGGCCAACGTCCTGACTTTC. It codes for CASTVTYGRVSSGANVLTF.

The V and J genes are TRBV7-3 and TRBJ2-3; 12 nucleotides line up with TRBD2. This CDR3 region has 16 residues. V trimming: 3 bases; J trimming: 2 bases; junction bases outside the gene matches: 3. The germline CDR1 and CDR2 sequences are SGHTA and FQGTGA. For the CDR3, the DNA is TGTGCCAGCAGCTTCCTAGCGGGAGGGCCCACAGATACGCAGTATTTT. It is translated as CASSFLAGGPTDTQYF.

The V gene is TRBV6-4, the J gene TRBJ1-5; a weak D match, TRBD1 (6 bases). V was pared by 3 bases and J by 0 bases, with 9 bases between. This CDR3 comprises 15 residues. Germline loops: CDR1 MRHNA, CDR2 SNTAGT. CDR3 coding DNA: TGTGCCAGCAGTGAGGACAGTTATAGCAATCAGCCCCAGCATTTT. Protein sequence: CASSEDSYSNQPQHF.

This clonotype was observed a handful of times. The chain joins TRBV15 to TRBJ2-5; 9 bases map to TRBD2. The J segment lost 1 base and the V segment lost 1 base, leaving 10 bases of the junction unmatched. The CDR3 length is 18 residues. From germline, CDR1 is LNHNV and CDR2 YYDKDF (reference sequence). Written as DNA, the CDR3 is TGTGCCACCAGCAGAGCCAGCGGGAGGTTCAGACGCCAAGAGACCCAGTACTTC. Encoded protein: CATSRASGRFRRQETQYF.

The chain carries TRBV2 and TRBJ1-2, with 8 nucleotides matching TRBD1. In germline, CDR1 is SNHLY, CDR2 FYNNEI. This CDR3 is built from 13 residues. Trimming removed 9 bases from V and 4 bases from J; junction bases left unmatched: 7. CDR3 in amino acids: CARRQGRVYGYTF. In DNA, the CDR3 is TGTGCCAGAAGACAGGGGAGGGTCTATGGCTACACCTTC.